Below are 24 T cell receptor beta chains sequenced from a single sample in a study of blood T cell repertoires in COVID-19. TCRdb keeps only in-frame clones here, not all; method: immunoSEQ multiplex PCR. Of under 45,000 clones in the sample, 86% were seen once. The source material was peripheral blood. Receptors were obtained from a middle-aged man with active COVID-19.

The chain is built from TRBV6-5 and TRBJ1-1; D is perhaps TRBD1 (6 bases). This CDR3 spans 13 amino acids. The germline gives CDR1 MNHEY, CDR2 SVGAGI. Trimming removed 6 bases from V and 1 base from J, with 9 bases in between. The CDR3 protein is CASSRGRNTEAFF. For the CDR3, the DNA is TGTGCCAGCAGCAGGGGCAGGAACACTGAAGCTTTCTTT.

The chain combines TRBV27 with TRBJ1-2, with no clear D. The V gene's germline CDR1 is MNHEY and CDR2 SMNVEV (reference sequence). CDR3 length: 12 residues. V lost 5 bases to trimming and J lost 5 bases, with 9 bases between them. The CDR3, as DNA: TGTGCCAGCAGTGCGGGTTCATATGGCTACACCTTC. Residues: CASSAGSYGYTF.

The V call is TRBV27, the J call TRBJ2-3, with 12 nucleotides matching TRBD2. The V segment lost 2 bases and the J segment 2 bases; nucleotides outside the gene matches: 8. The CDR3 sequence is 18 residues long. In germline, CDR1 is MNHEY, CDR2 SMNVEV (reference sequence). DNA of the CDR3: TGTGCCAGCAGTTTAAGGGGTACTAGCGGGAGGATCACAGATACGCAGTATTTT. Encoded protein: CASSLRGTSGRITDTQYF.

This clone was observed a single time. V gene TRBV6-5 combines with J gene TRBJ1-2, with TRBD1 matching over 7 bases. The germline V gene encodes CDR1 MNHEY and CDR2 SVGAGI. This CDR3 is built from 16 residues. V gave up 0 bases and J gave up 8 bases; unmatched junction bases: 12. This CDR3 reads CASSYSMTGLWRGYTF. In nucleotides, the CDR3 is TGTGCCAGCAGTTACTCGATGACAGGGCTATGGCGCGGCTACACCTTC.

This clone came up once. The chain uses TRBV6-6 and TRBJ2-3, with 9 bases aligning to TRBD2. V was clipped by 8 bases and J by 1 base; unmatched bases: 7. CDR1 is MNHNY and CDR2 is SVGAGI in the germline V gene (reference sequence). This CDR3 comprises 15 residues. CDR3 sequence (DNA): TGTGCCAGCTCTAGAGAGCGGGAGGGCACAGATACGCAGTATTTT. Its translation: CASSREREGTDTQYF.

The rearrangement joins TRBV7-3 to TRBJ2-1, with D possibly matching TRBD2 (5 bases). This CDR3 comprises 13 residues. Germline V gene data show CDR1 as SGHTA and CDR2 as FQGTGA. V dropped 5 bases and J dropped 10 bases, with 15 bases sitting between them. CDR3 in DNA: TGTGCCAGCAGCCCCCCCCAAGCGGAGGAGCAGTTCTTC. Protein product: CASSPPQAEEQFF.

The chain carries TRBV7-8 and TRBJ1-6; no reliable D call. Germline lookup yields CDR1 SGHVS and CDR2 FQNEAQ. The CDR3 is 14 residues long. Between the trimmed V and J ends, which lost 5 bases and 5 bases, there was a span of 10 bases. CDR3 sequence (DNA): TGTGCCAGCAGCCCCAACAAGAATAATTCACCCCTCCACTTT. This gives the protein CASSPNKNNSPLHF.

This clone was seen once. The CDR3 coding sequence is TGTGCCAGCAGCTTTAGCTTAGGAGGCACTGAAGCTTTCTTT. Translated, it gives CASSFSLGGTEAFF. The chain links TRBV7-9 to TRBJ1-1; no definite D call. Germline CDR1 SEHNR, CDR2 FQNEAQ (reference sequence). The CDR3 consists of 14 residues. V dropped 3 bases and J dropped 4 bases, with 12 bases sitting between them.

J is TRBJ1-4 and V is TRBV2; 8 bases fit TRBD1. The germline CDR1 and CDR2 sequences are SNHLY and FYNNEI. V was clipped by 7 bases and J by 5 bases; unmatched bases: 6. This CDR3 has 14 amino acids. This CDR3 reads CASTGQGHNEKLFF. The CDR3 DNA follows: TGTGCCAGCACCGGACAGGGCCACAATGAAAAACTGTTTTTT.

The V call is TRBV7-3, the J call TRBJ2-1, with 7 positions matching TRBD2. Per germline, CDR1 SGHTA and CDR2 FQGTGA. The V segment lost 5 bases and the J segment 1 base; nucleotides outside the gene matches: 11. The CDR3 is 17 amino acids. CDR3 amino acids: CASSQRASGNSYNEQFF. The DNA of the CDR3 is TGTGCCAGCAGCCAAAGGGCTAGCGGAAATTCCTACAATGAGCAGTTCTTC.

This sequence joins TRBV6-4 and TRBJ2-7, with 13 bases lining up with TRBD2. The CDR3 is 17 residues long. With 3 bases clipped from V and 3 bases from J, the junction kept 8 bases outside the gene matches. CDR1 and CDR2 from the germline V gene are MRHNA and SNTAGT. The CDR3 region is CASSEGTSGTWLYEQYF. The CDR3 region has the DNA TGTGCCAGCAGTGAGGGGACTAGCGGGACTTGGCTCTACGAGCAGTACTTC.

The CDR3 reads CASRGTGVSYNEQFF. Here the CDR3 DNA reads TGTGCCAGCAGGGGGACAGGAGTTTCTTACAATGAGCAGTTCTTC. The rearrangement uses TRBV28 and TRBJ2-1; the match to TRBD1 covers 8 bases. There are 15 residues in the CDR3. J lost 4 bases, V lost 6 bases, and 8 bases had no gene match. Germline assignment: CDR1 MDHEN and CDR2 SYDVKM.

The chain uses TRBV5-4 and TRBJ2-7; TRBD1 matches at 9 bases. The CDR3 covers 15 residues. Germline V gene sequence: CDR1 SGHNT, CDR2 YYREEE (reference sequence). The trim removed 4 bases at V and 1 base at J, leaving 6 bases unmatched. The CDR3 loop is CASSKQGAISYEQYF. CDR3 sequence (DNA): TGTGCCAGCAGCAAACAGGGGGCTATTTCCTACGAGCAGTACTTC.

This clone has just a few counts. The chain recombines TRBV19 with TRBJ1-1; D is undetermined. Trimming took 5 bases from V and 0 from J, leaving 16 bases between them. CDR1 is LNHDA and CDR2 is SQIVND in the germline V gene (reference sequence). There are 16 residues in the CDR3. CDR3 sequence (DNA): TGTGCCAGTAGTGTGCAGACCGCGGCCATGAACACTGAAGCTTTCTTT. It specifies CASSVQTAAMNTEAFF.

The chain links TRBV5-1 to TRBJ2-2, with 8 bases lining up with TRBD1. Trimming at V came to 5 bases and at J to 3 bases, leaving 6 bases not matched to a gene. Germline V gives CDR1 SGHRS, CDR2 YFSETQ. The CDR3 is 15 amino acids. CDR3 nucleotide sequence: TGCGCCAGCAGTAAGGACAGGGCTGACACCGGGGAGCTGTTTTTT. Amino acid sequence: CASSKDRADTGELFF.

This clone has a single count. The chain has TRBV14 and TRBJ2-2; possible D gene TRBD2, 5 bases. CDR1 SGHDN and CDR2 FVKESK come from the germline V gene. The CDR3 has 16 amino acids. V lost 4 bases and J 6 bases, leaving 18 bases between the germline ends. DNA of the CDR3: TGTGCCAGCAGCCTGGGCGGAACACTAGGCCCCGGGGAGCTGTTTTTT. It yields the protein CASSLGGTLGPGELFF. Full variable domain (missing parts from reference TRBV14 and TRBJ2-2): EAGVTQFPSHSVIEKGQTVTLRCDPISGHDNLYWYRRVMGKEIKFLLHFVKESKQDESGMPNNRFLAERTGGTYSTLKVQPAELEDSGVYFCASSLGGTLGPGELFFGEGSRLTVL.

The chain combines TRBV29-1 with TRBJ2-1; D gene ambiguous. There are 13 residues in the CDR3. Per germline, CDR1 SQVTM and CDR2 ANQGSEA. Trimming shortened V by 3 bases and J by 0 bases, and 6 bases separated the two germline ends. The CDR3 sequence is CSVDRSSYNEQFF. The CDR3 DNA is TGCAGCGTTGACCGGAGCTCCTACAATGAGCAGTTCTTC.

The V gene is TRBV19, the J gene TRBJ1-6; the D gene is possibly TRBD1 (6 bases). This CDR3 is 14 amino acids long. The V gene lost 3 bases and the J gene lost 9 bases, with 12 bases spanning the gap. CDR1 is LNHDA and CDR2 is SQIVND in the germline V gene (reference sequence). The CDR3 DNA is TGTGCCAGTAGTATTACAGGGAATGTTTCACCCCTCCACTTT. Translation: CASSITGNVSPLHF.

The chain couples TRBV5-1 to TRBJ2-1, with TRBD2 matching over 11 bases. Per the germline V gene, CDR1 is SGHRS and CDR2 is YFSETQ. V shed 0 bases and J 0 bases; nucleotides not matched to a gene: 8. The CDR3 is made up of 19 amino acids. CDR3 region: CASSLAGSGRGSSYNEQFF. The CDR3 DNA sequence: TGCGCCAGCAGCTTGGCCGGTAGCGGGAGGGGGTCCTCCTACAATGAGCAGTTCTTC.

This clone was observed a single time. The CDR3 sequence: CASKSTGDTIYF. In DNA, the CDR3 is TGTGCCAGTAAATCCACGGGAGACACCATATATTTT. The J gene is TRBJ1-3, the V gene TRBV19, with D unclear. The CDR3 extends over 12 amino acids. V lost 7 bases, J lost 8 bases, and 12 bases lay in between. The germline gives CDR1 LNHDA, CDR2 SQIVND (reference sequence).

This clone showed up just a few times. DNA of the CDR3: TGTGCCACCGTTTCTCCCGTGGGCAGTCGCAACTATGGCTACACCTTC. This codes for CATVSPVGSRNYGYTF. The rearrangement links TRBV28 to TRBJ1-2; D is unresolved. The CDR3 contains 16 residues. The ends were cut back, 10 bases at V and 2 bases at J, with 23 bases in the middle. The germline CDR1 and CDR2 sequences are MDHEN and SYDVKM.

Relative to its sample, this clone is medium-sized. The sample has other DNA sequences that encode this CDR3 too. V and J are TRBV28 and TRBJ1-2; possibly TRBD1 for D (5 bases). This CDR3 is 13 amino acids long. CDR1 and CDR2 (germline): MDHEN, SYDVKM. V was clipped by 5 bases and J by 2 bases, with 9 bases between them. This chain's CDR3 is CASSPGQNYGYTF. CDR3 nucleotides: TGTGCCAGCAGTCCTGGACAAAACTATGGCTACACCTTC.

For the CDR3, the DNA is TGCGCCAGCAGCCACCAGACAGGGGCTCTCTATGGCTACACCTTC. Translation gives CASSHQTGALYGYTF. The genes are TRBV4-1 and TRBJ1-2; 8 bases fit TRBD1. V lost 3 bases to trimming and J lost 4 bases; unmatched junction nucleotides: 7. The CDR3 loop spans 15 amino acids. The germline V gene encodes CDR1 MGHRA and CDR2 YSYEKL.

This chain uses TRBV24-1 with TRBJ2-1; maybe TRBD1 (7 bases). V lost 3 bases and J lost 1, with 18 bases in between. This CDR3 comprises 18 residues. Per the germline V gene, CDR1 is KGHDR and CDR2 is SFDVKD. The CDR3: CATSDNSQGGFSYNEQFF. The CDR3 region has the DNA TGTGCCACCAGTGATAATTCCCAGGGGGGTTTTTCCTACAATGAGCAGTTCTTC.